Below are 14 T cell receptor beta chains sequenced from a single sample in a study of blood T cell repertoires in COVID-19. Assay: immunoSEQ multiplex PCR; the TCRdb copy retains only in-frame clones and omits some. The table records hundreds of thousands of clones, about 87% of them present only once. The sample was PBMCs or T cells enriched from blood (not recorded which). These receptors all stem from a man aged 40-50 years in a cohort exposed to, infected with or recovered from COVID-19 (not recorded which).

This clone was seen only once. The J gene is TRBJ1-1, the V gene TRBV6-5; 11 nucleotides agree with TRBD1. Germline CDR1 reads MNHEY; CDR2 reads SVGAGI. V lost 6 bases, J lost 11 bases, and 8 bases stayed unmatched. CDR3 size: 13 residues. CDR3 in amino acids: CASRLGQGAGAFF. The CDR3 DNA follows: TGTGCCAGCAGGTTAGGACAGGGGGCTGGTGCTTTCTTT.

The chain joins TRBV18 to TRBJ2-1; tentative D call: TRBD1 (6 bases). There are 11 residues in the CDR3. Germline-derived CDR1 and CDR2 are KGHSH and LQKENI. The V gene lost 5 bases and the J gene lost 7 bases, with 6 bases spanning the gap. The CDR3 is CASSTGNEQFF. In DNA, the CDR3 is TGTGCCAGCTCAACAGGGAATGAGCAGTTCTTC.

This chain uses TRBV5-1 with TRBJ1-4; D gene ambiguous. Germline CDR1 SGHRS, CDR2 YFSETQ. The CDR3 spans 15 residues. V was cut by 0 bases and J by 7 bases, with 13 bases left in between. This chain's CDR3 is CASSLEVGESEKLFF. CDR3 in DNA: TGCGCCAGCAGCTTGGAGGTCGGGGAATCTGAAAAACTGTTTTTT. Full variable domain (outside the CDR3, taken from reference TRBV5-1 and TRBJ1-4): KAGVTQTPRYLIKTRGQQVTLSCSPISGHRSVSWYQQTPGQGLQFLFEYFSETQRNKGNFPGRFSGRQFSNSRSEMNVSTLELGDSALYLCASSLEVGESEKLFFGSGTQLSVL.

V and J are TRBV7-9 and TRBJ2-3, with D possibly TRBD2 on 5 matching bases. The CDR3 is 15 amino acids. CDR1 and CDR2 from the germline V gene are SEHNR and FQNEAQ (reference sequence). Trimming cost V 5 bases and J 0 bases, with 12 bases left between them. DNA for the CDR3: TGTGCCAGCAGCCGGGGATGGGCTAGCACAGATACGCAGTATTTT. Its translation: CASSRGWASTDTQYF.

This clone was seen only once. The V call is TRBV10-3, the J call TRBJ1-3; D is ambiguous. The CDR3 is 16 amino acids. Germline CDR1 ENHRY, CDR2 SYGVKD. The germline V and J ends were trimmed by 5 bases and 0 bases, with 14 bases remaining between them. This CDR3 reads CAISFDSPFSGNTIYF. The DNA of the CDR3 is TGTGCCATCAGTTTCGACTCCCCCTTCTCTGGAAACACCATATATTTT.

This rearrangement joins TRBV5-1 to TRBJ2-5, with 8 bases aligning to TRBD1. CDR1 SGHRS and CDR2 YFSETQ come from the germline V gene. Unmatched junction bases numbered 8, after V lost 0 bases and J lost 1 base. The CDR3 is made up of 17 amino acids. This chain's CDR3 is CASSLGKTGVSQETQYF. CDR3 in DNA: TGCGCCAGCAGCTTGGGGAAGACAGGGGTAAGCCAAGAGACCCAGTACTTC.

The CDR3 nucleotides are TGTGCCAGCAGCTCCGGGACACGGAGAGCTAACTATGGCTACACCTTC. It yields the protein CASSSGTRRANYGYTF. This chain connects TRBV7-9 to TRBJ1-2; perhaps TRBD1 as D (6 bases). The CDR3 is 16 amino acids. The germline V gene has CDR1 SEHNR and CDR2 FQNEAQ (reference sequence). V was shortened by 4 bases and J by 0 bases, with 15 bases between the two germline ends.

The rearrangement joins TRBV5-5 to TRBJ1-1, with no clear D. Germline V gene data show CDR1 as SGHKS and CDR2 as YYEKEE (reference sequence). The ends were cut back, 1 base at V and 4 bases at J, with 8 bases in the middle. There are 13 residues in the CDR3. This CDR3 reads CASSLRAGTEAFF. As DNA, the CDR3 is TGTGCCAGCAGCTTGAGGGCGGGCACTGAAGCTTTCTTT. The variable domain in full, with the rest retrieved from reference TRBV5-5 and TRBJ1-1, is DAGVTQSPTHLIKTRGQQVTLRCSPISGHKSVSWYQQVLGQGPQFIFQYYEKEERGRGNFPDRFSARQFPNYSSELNVNALLLGDSALYLCASSLRAGTEAFFGQGTRLTVV.

This chain links TRBV5-1 with TRBJ2-7, with 7 nucleotides matching TRBD1. Germline V gene lookup returns CDR1 SGHRS and CDR2 YFSETQ. J gave up 1 base and V 4 bases, and 2 bases lay outside the gene matches. The CDR3 has 13 residues. The chain's CDR3 is CASSGGQSYEQYF. CDR3 bases: TGCGCCAGCAGCGGGGGACAGTCCTACGAGCAGTACTTC.

This rearrangement joins TRBV7-3 to TRBJ2-5; D is perhaps TRBD2 (6 bases). V was trimmed by 0 bases and J by 1 base, leaving 9 bases between them. Germline assignment: CDR1 SGHTA and CDR2 FQGTGA. This CDR3 region has 15 residues. CDR3 loop: CASSLTSGPQETQYF. In DNA form, the CDR3 reads TGTGCCAGCAGCTTAACTAGCGGACCCCAAGAGACCCAGTACTTC.

The chain combines TRBV10-2 with TRBJ2-5, with 12 bases aligning to TRBD2. Trimming cost V 4 bases and J 4 bases; bases outside gene matches: 4. Germline-derived CDR1 and CDR2 are WSHSY and SAAADI. The CDR3 has 15 amino acids. CDR3 sequence (DNA): TGCGCCAGCAGTGGATCTAGCGGGAGGGTAGAGACCCAGTACTTC. It translates to CASSGSSGRVETQYF.

The rearrangement links TRBV11-1 to TRBJ2-7; TRBD2 agrees at 14 bases. V lost 5 bases, J lost 9 bases, and 9 bases stayed unmatched. CDR1 is SGHAT, CDR2 FQDESV, per germline (reference sequence). This CDR3 has 15 amino acids. CDR3 sequence: CASSGGTSGSFGQYF. CDR3 nucleotides: TGTGCCAGCAGCGGGGGGACTAGCGGGAGTTTCGGGCAGTACTTC.

This clone was seen a single time. This chain uses TRBV10-3 with TRBJ2-2; TRBD2 matches 7 bases. The junction had 9 bases not matched to a gene; V was cut back by 2 bases and J by 3 bases. In germline, CDR1 is ENHRY, CDR2 SYGVKD. This CDR3 spans 17 amino acids. The CDR3 DNA reads as TGTGCCATCAGTGAGGGGAGGGGCGGGATGGACACCGGGGAGCTGTTTTTT. It specifies CAISEGRGGMDTGELFF.

CDR3 nucleotides: TGTGCCAGCAGTTTATTTGGCAGGGCGCGATACAATGAGCAGTTCTTC. Translated: CASSLFGRARYNEQFF. V gene TRBV27 combines with J gene TRBJ2-1; TRBD1 is a possible D gene (5 bases). Germline assignment: CDR1 MNHEY and CDR2 SMNVEV (reference sequence). Trimming left V 1 base short and J 4 bases short, with 14 bases between. The CDR3 is 16 residues long.